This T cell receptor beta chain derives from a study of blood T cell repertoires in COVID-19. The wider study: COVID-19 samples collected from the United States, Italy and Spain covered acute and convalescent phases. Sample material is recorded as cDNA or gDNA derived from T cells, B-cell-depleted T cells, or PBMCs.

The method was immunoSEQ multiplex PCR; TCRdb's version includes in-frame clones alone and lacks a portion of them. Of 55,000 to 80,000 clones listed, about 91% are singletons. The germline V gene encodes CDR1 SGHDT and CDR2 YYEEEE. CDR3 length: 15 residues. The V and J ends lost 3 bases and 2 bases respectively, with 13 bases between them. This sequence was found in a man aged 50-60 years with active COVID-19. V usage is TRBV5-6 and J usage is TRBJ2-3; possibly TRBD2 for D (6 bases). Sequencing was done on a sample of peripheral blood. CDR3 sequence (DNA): TGTGCCAGCAGCTCGGGACTGACGGACACAGATACGCAGTATTTT. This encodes CASSSGLTDTDTQYF.